This T cell receptor beta chain was recovered during a study of cytomegalovirus exposure and HLA in healthy donors. The study ran its PCR with 60 Vbeta and 13 Jbeta primers. Sequencing was performed with immunoSEQ multiplex PCR; in TCRdb, only in-frame clones are kept and a portion is missing. Here the sample spans 95,000 to 100,000 clones, 76% being singletons. Germline loops: CDR1 LNHNV, CDR2 YYDKDF (reference sequence). The CDR3 contains 14 residues. V shed 2 bases and J 4 bases; nucleotides not matched to a gene: 3. The sample comprised PBMCs. The V gene is TRBV15, the J gene TRBJ2-5, with TRBD1 matching over 8 bases. This TCR came from a middle-aged man in good health and CMV-seronegative. CDR3 sequence reads: CATSRPGGRETQYF. CDR3 nucleotides: TGTGCCACCAGCAGACCAGGGGGCAGAGAGACCCAGTACTTC. The full variable domain, completed using reference TRBV15 and TRBJ2-5, is DAMVIQNPRYQVTQFGKPVTLSCSQTLNHNVMYWYQQKSSQAPKLLFHYYDKDFNNEADTPDNFQSRRPNTSFCFLDIRSPGLGDTAMYLCATSRPGGRETQYFGPGTRLLVL.